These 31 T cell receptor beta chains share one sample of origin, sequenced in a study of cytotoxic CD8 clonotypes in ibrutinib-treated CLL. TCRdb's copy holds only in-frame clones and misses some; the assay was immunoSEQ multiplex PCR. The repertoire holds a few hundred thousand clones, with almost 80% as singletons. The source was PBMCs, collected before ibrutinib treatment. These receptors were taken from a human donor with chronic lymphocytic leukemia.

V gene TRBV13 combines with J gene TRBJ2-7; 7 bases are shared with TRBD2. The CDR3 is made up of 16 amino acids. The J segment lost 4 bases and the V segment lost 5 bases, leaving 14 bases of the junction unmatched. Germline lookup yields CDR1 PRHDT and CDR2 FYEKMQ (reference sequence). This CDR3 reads CASSRRAGLVGYEQYF. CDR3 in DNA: TGTGCCAGCAGCAGACGGGCCGGACTAGTTGGTTACGAGCAGTACTTC.

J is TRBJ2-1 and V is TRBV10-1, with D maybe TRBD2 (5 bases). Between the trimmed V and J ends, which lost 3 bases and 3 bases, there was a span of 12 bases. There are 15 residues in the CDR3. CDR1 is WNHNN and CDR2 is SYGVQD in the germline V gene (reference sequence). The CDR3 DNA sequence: TGCGCCAGCAGTGACGGGGAGCGAGACTACAATGAGCAGTTCTTC. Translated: CASSDGERDYNEQFF.

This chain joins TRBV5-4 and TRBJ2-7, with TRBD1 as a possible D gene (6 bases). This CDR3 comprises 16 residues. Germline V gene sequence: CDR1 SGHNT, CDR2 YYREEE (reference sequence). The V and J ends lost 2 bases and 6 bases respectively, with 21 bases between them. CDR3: CASSLGHARGQGEQYF. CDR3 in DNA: TGTGCCAGCAGCTTAGGCCATGCCAGGGGCCAGGGCGAGCAGTACTTC.

CDR3 coding DNA: TGTGCCAGCAGCTCCCAGACAGATACGCAGTATTTT. Translating it yields CASSSQTDTQYF. The V gene is TRBV7-2, the J gene TRBJ2-3; D is undetermined. Trimming left V 4 bases short and J 3 bases short, with 5 bases between. CDR3 length: 12 residues. The germline V gene encodes CDR1 SGHTA and CDR2 FQGNSA. Full variable domain (rest looked up from reference TRBV7-2 and TRBJ2-3): GAGVSQSPSNKVTEKGKDVELRCDPISGHTALYWYRQSLGQGLEFLIYFQGNSAPDKSGLPSDRFSAERTGGSVSTLTIQRTQQEDSAVYLCASSSQTDTQYFGPGTRLTVL.

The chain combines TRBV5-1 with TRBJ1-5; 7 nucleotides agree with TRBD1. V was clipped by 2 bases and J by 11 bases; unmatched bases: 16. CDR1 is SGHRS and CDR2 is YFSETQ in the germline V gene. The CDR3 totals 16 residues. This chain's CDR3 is CASSLTTGAEVGSQHF. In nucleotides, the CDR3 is TGCGCCAGCAGCTTAACAACAGGGGCCGAGGTGGGATCCCAGCATTTT.

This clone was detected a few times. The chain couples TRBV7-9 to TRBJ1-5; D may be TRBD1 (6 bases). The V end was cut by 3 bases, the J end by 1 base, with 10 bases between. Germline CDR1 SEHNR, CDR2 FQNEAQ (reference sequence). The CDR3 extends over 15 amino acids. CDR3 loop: CASSFGQGSNQPQHF. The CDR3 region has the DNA TGTGCCAGCAGCTTCGGGCAGGGGAGCAATCAGCCCCAGCATTTT.

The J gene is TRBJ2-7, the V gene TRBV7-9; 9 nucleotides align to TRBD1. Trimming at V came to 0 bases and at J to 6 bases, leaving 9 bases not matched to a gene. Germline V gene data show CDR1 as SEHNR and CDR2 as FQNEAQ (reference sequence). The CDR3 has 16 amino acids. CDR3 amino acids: CASSLAIGQGSREQYF. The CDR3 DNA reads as TGTGCCAGCAGCTTAGCGATCGGACAGGGGTCGCGCGAGCAGTACTTC.

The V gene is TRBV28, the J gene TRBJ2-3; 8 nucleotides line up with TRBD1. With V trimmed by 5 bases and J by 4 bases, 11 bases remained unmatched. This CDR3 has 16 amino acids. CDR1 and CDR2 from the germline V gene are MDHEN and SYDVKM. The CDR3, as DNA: TGTGCCAGCAGTCCCCGGACAGGGAAGGGGGCAGATACGCAGTATTTT. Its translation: CASSPRTGKGADTQYF. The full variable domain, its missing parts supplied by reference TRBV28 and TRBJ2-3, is DVKVTQSSRYLVKRTGEKVFLECVQDMDHENMFWYRQDPGLGLRLIYFSYDVKMKEKGDIPEGYSVSREKKERFSLILESASTNQTSMYLCASSPRTGKGADTQYFGPGTRLTVL.

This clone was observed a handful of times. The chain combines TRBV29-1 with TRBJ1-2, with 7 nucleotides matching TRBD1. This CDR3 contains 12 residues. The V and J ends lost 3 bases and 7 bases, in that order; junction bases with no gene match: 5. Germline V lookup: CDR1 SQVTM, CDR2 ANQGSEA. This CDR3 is CSVDLTGSGYTF. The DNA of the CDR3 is TGCAGCGTTGACCTGACAGGGTCTGGCTACACCTTC.

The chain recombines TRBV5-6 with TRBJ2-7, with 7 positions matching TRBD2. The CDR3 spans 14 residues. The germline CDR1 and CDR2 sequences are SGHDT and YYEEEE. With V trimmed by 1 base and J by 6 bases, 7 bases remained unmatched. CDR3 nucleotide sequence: TGTGCCAGCAGCTTGCACGGACTAGACGTCGAGCAGTACTTC. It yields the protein CASSLHGLDVEQYF.

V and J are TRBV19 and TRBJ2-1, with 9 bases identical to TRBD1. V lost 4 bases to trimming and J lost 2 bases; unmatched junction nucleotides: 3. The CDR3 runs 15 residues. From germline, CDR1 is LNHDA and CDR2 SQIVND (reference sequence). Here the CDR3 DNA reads TGTGCCAGTAGTAAGACAGGGGGGACCTACAATGAGCAGTTCTTC. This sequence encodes CASSKTGGTYNEQFF. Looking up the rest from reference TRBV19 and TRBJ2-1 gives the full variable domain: DGGITQSPKYLFRKEGQNVTLSCEQNLNHDAMYWYRQDPGQGLRLIYYSQIVNDFQKGDIAEGYSVSREKKESFPLTVTSAQKNPTAFYLCASSKTGGTYNEQFFGPGTRLTVL.

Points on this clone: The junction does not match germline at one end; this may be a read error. The CDR3 nucleotides read TGCGCCAGCAGCCAAGCCTGGACAGGGAAGCAATTCTTC. Translated: CASSQAWTGKQFF. The rearrangement links TRBV4-3 to TRBJ2-1; 8 nucleotides agree with TRBD1. Germline assignment: CDR1 LGHNA and CDR2 YSLEER. The CDR3 loop spans 13 amino acids.

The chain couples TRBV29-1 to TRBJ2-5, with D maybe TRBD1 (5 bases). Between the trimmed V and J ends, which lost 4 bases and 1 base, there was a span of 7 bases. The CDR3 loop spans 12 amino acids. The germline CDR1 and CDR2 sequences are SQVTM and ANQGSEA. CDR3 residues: CSVADSQETQYF. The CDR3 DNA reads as TGCAGCGTTGCTGACAGCCAAGAGACCCAGTACTTC.

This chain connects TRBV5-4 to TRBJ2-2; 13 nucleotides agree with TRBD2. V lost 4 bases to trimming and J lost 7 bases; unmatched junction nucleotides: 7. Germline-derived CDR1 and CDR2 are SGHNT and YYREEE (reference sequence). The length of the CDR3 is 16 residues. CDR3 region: CASSPWTSGRRGELFF. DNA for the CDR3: TGTGCCAGCAGCCCGTGGACTAGCGGGAGACGCGGGGAGCTGTTTTTT.

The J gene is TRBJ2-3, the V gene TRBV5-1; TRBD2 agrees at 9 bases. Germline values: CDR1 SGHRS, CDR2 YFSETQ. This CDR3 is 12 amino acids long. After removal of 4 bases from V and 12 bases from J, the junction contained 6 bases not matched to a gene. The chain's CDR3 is CASSQSGLAQYF. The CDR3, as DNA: TGCGCCAGCAGCCAGTCGGGACTAGCACAGTATTTT.

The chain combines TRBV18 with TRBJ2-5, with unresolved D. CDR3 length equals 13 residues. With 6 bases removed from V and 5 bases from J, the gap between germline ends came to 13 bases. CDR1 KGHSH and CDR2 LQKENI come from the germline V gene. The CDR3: CASSPPASETQYF. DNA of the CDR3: TGTGCCAGCTCCCCTCCGGCCTCGGAGACCCAGTACTTC.

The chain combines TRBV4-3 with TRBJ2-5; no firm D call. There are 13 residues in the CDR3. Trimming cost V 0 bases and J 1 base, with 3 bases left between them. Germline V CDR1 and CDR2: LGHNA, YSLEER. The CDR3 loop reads CASSQDGQETQYF. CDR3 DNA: TGCGCCAGCAGCCAAGATGGCCAAGAGACCCAGTACTTC.

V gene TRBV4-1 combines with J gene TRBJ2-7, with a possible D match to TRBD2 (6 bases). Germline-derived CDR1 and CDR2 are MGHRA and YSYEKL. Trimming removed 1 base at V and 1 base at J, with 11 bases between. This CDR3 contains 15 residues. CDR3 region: CASSQGWRGSYEQYF. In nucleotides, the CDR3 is TGCGCCAGCAGCCAAGGTTGGAGGGGATCCTACGAGCAGTACTTC.

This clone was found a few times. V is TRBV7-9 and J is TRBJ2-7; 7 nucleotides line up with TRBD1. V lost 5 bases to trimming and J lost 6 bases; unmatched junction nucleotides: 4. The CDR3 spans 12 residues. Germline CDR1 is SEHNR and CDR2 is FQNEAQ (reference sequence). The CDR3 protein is CASSEQGTEQYF. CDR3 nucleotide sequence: TGTGCCAGCAGCGAACAGGGGACCGAGCAGTACTTC.

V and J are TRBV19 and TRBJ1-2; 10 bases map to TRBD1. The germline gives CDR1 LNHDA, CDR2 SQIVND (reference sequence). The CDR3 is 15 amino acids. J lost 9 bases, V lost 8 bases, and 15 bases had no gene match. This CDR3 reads CASSKPGQGSESYTF. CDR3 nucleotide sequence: TGTGCCAGTTCTAAACCGGGACAGGGGTCTGAGAGCTACACCTTC.

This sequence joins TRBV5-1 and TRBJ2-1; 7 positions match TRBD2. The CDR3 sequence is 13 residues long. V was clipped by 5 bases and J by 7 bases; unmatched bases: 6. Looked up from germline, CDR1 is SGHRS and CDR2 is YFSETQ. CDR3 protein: CASRAGEGNEQFF. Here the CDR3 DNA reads TGCGCCAGCAGGGCGGGAGAGGGGAATGAGCAGTTCTTC.

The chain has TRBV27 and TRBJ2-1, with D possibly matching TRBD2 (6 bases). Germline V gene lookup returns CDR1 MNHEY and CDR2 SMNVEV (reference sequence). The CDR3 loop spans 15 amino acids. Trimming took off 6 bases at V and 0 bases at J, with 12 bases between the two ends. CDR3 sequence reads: CASSRDGSSYNEQFF. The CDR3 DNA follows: TGTGCCAGCAGCCGGGACGGGAGCTCCTACAATGAGCAGTTCTTC.

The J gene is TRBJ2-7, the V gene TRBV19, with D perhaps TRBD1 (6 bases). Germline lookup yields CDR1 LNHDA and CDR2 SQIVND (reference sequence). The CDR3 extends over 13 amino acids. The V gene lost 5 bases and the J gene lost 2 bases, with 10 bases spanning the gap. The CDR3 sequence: CASSQGRAYEQYF. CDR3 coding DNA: TGTGCCAGTAGTCAGGGGAGAGCCTACGAGCAGTACTTC.

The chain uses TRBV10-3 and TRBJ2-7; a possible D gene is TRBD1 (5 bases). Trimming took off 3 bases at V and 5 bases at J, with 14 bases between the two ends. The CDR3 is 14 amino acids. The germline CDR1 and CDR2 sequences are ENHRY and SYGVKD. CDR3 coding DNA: TGTGCCATCAGTGAAAACAGGCTAGGTGACGAGCAGTACTTC. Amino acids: CAISENRLGDEQYF.

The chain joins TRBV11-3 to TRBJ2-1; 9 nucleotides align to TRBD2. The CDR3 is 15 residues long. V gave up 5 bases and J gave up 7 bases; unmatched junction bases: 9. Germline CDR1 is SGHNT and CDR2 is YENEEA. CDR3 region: CASSRRLAAGNEQFF. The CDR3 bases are TGTGCCAGCAGCCGGAGACTAGCGGCAGGGAATGAGCAGTTCTTC. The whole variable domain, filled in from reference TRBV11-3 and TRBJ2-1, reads EAGVVQSPRYKIIEKKQPVAFWCNPISGHNTLYWYLQNLGQGPELLIRYENEEAVDDSQLPKDRFSAERLKGVDSTLKIQPAELGDSAVYLCASSRRLAAGNEQFFGPGTRLTVL.

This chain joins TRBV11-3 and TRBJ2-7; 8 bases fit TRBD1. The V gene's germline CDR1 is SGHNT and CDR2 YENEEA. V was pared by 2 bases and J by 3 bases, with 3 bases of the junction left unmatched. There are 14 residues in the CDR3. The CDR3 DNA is TGTGCCAGCAGCTTAAGGACAGGGCTCTACGAGCAGTACTTC. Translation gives CASSLRTGLYEQYF.

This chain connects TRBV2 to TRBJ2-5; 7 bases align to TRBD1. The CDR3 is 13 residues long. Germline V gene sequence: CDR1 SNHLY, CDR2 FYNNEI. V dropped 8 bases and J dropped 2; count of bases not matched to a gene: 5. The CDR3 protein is CASEGTAQETQYF. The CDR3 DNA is TGTGCCAGCGAGGGGACAGCGCAAGAGACCCAGTACTTC.

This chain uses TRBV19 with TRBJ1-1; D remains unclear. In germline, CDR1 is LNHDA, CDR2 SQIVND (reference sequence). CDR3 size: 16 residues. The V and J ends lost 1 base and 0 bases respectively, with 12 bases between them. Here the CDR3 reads CASSIGRSRLNTEAFF. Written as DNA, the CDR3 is TGTGCCAGTAGTATAGGCCGATCCAGGTTGAACACTGAAGCTTTCTTT. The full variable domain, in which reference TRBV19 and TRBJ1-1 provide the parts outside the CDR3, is DGGITQSPKYLFRKEGQNVTLSCEQNLNHDAMYWYRQDPGQGLRLIYYSQIVNDFQKGDIAEGYSVSREKKESFPLTVTSAQKNPTAFYLCASSIGRSRLNTEAFFGQGTRLTVV.

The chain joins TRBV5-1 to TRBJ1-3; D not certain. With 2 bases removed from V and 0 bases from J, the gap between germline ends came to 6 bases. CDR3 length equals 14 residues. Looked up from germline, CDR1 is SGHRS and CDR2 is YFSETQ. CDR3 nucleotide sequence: TGCGCCAGCAGCTTAGGAAGCTCTGGAAACACCATATATTTT. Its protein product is CASSLGSSGNTIYF.

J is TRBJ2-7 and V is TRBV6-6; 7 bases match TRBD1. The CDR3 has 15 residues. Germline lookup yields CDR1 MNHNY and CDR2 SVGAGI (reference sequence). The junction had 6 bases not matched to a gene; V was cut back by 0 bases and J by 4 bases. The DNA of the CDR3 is TGTGCCAGCAGTTACTCGACAGGGTGGCCATACGAGCAGTACTTC. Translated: CASSYSTGWPYEQYF.

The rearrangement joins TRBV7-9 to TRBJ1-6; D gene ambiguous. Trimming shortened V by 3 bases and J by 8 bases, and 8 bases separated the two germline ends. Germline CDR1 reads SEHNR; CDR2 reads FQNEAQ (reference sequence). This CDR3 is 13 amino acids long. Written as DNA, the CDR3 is TGTGCCAGCAGCTTCAGGATTGATTCACCCCTCCACTTT. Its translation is CASSFRIDSPLHF.